These 11 T cell receptor beta chains came from one sample sequenced in a study of cytomegalovirus exposure and HLA in healthy donors. Both 60 Vbeta primers and 13 Jbeta primers went into the PCR. The data were produced by immunoSEQ multiplex PCR, yet TCRdb's version contains in-frame clones alone and is incomplete. The sample holds roughly 180,000 clones, over 70% seen once. Sequenced input: PBMCs. Receptors originate from a young man in good health and CMV-seropositive.

In nucleotides, the CDR3 is TGTGCCAGCAGCCCCGACAGGGATCGGGCTTTCTTT. Translated: CASSPDRDRAFF. This chain joins TRBV7-5 and TRBJ1-1; the D call in the table, TRBD1, was not verified against the DNA. TRBV7-5 constitutes a pseudogene. The CDR3 runs to 12 residues.

This chain links TRBV25-1 with TRBJ1-5; D is perhaps TRBD1 (6 bases). Germline V gene data show CDR1 as MGHDK and CDR2 as SYGVNS. The CDR3 spans 13 residues. V was shortened by 4 bases and J by 7 bases, with 11 bases between the two germline ends. The CDR3 loop is CASSAGGLQPQHF. Written as DNA, the CDR3 is TGTGCCAGCAGTGCGGGGGGCTTGCAGCCCCAGCATTTT.

The rearrangement uses TRBV5-1 and TRBJ1-1; 7 bases fit TRBD1. Looked up from germline, CDR1 is SGHRS and CDR2 is YFSETQ. The J segment lost 5 bases and the V segment lost 1 base, leaving 8 bases of the junction unmatched. CDR3 length: 15 amino acids. This chain's CDR3 is CASSLRVTGSTEAFF. CDR3 nucleotides: TGCGCCAGCAGCTTGCGTGTGACAGGGAGTACTGAAGCTTTCTTT.

The chain carries TRBV29-1 and TRBJ2-5; 10 positions agree with TRBD2. Trimming at V came to 5 bases and at J to 3 bases, leaving 9 bases not matched to a gene. The CDR3 is made up of 15 amino acids. Per the germline V gene, CDR1 is SQVTM and CDR2 is ANQGSEA. The DNA of the CDR3 is TGCAGCGTTCGGATCAGCGGGGGGGTGGAAGAGACCCAGTACTTC. Protein: CSVRISGGVEETQYF.

The rearrangement links TRBV10-3 to TRBJ1-6; D call uncertain. Germline lookup yields CDR1 ENHRY and CDR2 SYGVKD. The CDR3 has 17 amino acids. The V gene lost 2 bases and the J gene lost 0 bases, with 11 bases spanning the gap. CDR3: CAISEGEVSSYNSPLHF. Written as DNA, the CDR3 is TGTGCCATCAGTGAGGGGGAGGTGAGCTCCTATAATTCACCCCTCCACTTT.

This sequence joins TRBV21-1 and TRBJ2-7; the table's D call, TRBD2, has no DNA check behind it. TRBV21-1 is given as a pseudogene. CDR3 length: 13 amino acids. CDR3 loop: CASTYALADEQYF. The CDR3, as DNA: TGTGCCAGCACCTATGCCCTTGCTGACGAGCAGTACTTC.

The rearrangement links TRBV28 to TRBJ1-1; D uncertain. The CDR3 is made up of 12 amino acids. The ends were cut back, 9 bases at V and 6 bases at J, with 14 bases in the middle. Looked up from germline, CDR1 is MDHEN and CDR2 is SYDVKM. CDR3 bases: TGTGCCAGTGTGACAACCACCGCTGAAGCTTTCTTT. It is translated as CASVTTTAEAFF.

The CDR3 coding sequence is TGTGCCAGCAGGGACAGGGGGAATTCACCCCTCCACTTT. Its translation is CASRDRGNSPLHF. The chain has TRBV25-1 and TRBJ1-6; 10 bases fit TRBD1. Germline V CDR1 and CDR2: MGHDK, SYGVNS. There are 13 residues in the CDR3. The junction had 0 bases not matched to a gene; V was cut back by 6 bases and J by 7 bases.

This clone was counted only a few times. V is TRBV15 and J is TRBJ2-3; D remains unclear. Germline V lookup: CDR1 LNHNV, CDR2 YYDKDF (reference sequence). The CDR3 extends over 16 amino acids. V dropped 2 bases and J dropped 2 bases, with 14 bases sitting between them. The CDR3 protein is CATSRFIRGSTDTQYF. Written as DNA, the CDR3 is TGTGCCACCAGCAGATTCATCCGAGGCTCCACAGATACGCAGTATTTT.

The chain has TRBV29-1 and TRBJ2-1, with 8 bases matching TRBD2. The germline V gene has CDR1 SQVTM and CDR2 ANQGSEA. The trim removed 6 bases at V and 0 bases at J, leaving 4 bases unmatched. The CDR3 length is 14 residues. The DNA for the CDR3 is TGCAGCGTGAGAACTAGCGGCTCCTACAATGAGCAGTTCTTC. Translated, it gives CSVRTSGSYNEQFF.

The chain carries TRBV11-3 and TRBJ2-5, with a possible D match to TRBD2 (6 bases). Trimming stripped 5 bases from V and 5 bases from J, with 15 bases between. The CDR3 consists of 14 residues. CDR1 SGHNT and CDR2 YENEEA come from the germline V gene. As DNA, the CDR3 is TGTGCCAGCAGCGCGGCTAGCGTGGGGGAGACCCAGTACTTC. Residues: CASSAASVGETQYF.